The 14 T cell receptor beta chains presented below share a single source sample, sequenced in a study of blood T cells in healthy people across ages. The second PCR ran roughly 6 to 11 cycles with a sample-barcoded 5' primer and J-beta primers. In TCRdb, the 5' RACE reads were re-called with MiXCR into one record per CDR3 protein. The data hold more than 600,000 distinct CDR3 sequences, with about 25% observed a single time. These data were likewise used in another study, on T cells of mothers and their children.

Source material: blood. The receptors were sampled from a boy between 5 and 17 years old in good health.

The chain carries TRBV20-1 and TRBJ2-5; D ambiguous. The CDR3 is 14 amino acids. The V end was cut by 1 base, the J end by 2 bases, with 11 bases between. The V gene's germline CDR1 is DFQATT and CDR2 SNEGSKA (reference sequence). The CDR3 sequence is CSARVSRQQETQYF. The CDR3 DNA sequence: TGCAGTGCTAGAGTTTCACGACAACAAGAGACCCAGTACTTC.

The chain joins TRBV2 to TRBJ2-3; D ambiguous. Germline CDR1 SNHLY, CDR2 FYNNEI. The CDR3 contains 11 residues. The V and J ends lost 8 bases and 6 bases respectively, with 9 bases between them. The CDR3 loop is CASAKSDTQYF. DNA of the CDR3: TGTGCCAGCGCTAAGTCGGATACGCAGTATTTT.

This sequence joins TRBV7-2 and TRBJ2-7, with D perhaps TRBD2 (5 bases). This CDR3 spans 14 amino acids. With 5 bases removed from V and 4 bases from J, the gap between germline ends came to 15 bases. Germline values: CDR1 SGHTA, CDR2 FQGNSA. The CDR3 spells CASSTTPGGYEQYF. The DNA of the CDR3 is TGTGCCAGCAGCACCACCCCTGGCGGGTACGAGCAGTACTTC.

The chain has TRBV18 and TRBJ2-4, with TRBD1 as a possible D gene (6 bases). This CDR3 region has 14 residues. Trimming removed 3 bases at V and 6 bases at J, with 12 bases between. The germline V gene has CDR1 KGHSH and CDR2 LQKENI. The CDR3 region is CASSPAGGANIQYF. DNA for the CDR3: TGTGCCAGCTCACCGGCTGGGGGCGCAAACATTCAGTACTTC.

J is TRBJ1-4 and V is TRBV29-1, with D uncertain. V lost 3 bases, J lost 8 bases, and 7 bases lay in between. The germline V gene encodes CDR1 SQVTM and CDR2 ANQGSEA. This CDR3 has 11 amino acids. The CDR3 DNA reads TGCAGCGTTGATTGGGCAGAAAAACTGTTTTTT. The encoded protein is CSVDWAEKLFF.

This sequence joins TRBV20-1 and TRBJ2-7; 8 bases are shared with TRBD2. The CDR3 contains 13 residues. Looked up from germline, CDR1 is DFQATT and CDR2 is SNEGSKA (reference sequence). Trimming took 5 bases from V and 4 from J; bases not matched to a gene: 7. CDR3 residues: CSASSSGIYEQYF. CDR3 coding DNA: TGCAGTGCTTCAAGTAGCGGGATTTACGAGCAGTACTTC.

CDR3 sequence: CASSPREFPHEQFF. The DNA for the CDR3 is TGTGCCAGCAGCCCACGGGAGTTTCCCCATGAGCAGTTCTTC. The chain combines TRBV7-2 with TRBJ2-1, with D perhaps matching TRBD2 (6 bases). The V end lost 5 bases, the J end lost 8 bases, and 16 bases lay between the germline ends. The germline gives CDR1 SGHTA, CDR2 FQGNSA. The CDR3 is 14 residues long.

This clonotype turned up a few times. The chain is built from TRBV15 and TRBJ1-4; 7 bases agree with TRBD1. Germline lookup yields CDR1 LNHNV and CDR2 YYDKDF (reference sequence). The CDR3 covers 16 residues. The V segment lost 4 bases and the J segment 7 bases; nucleotides outside the gene matches: 12. The CDR3 reads CATSILPGQSVEKLFF. The CDR3 nucleotides read TGTGCCACCAGCATCCTACCGGGACAGAGTGTTGAAAAACTGTTTTTT.

The rearrangement joins TRBV6-1 to TRBJ2-2, with TRBD1 as a possible D gene (6 bases). The CDR3 is 16 amino acids. Germline assignment: CDR1 MNHNS and CDR2 SASEGT. The V end lost 6 bases, the J end lost 3 bases, and 17 bases lay between the germline ends. This chain's CDR3 is CASSPTGYYDTGELFF. CDR3 sequence (DNA): TGTGCCAGCAGCCCTACAGGGTACTACGACACCGGGGAGCTGTTTTTT.

V and J are TRBV10-3 and TRBJ2-3; no firm D call. Trimming took off 0 bases at V and 2 bases at J, with 9 bases between the two ends. This CDR3 has 15 residues. CDR1 ENHRY and CDR2 SYGVKD come from the germline V gene. The CDR3 region has the DNA TGTGCCATCAGTGAGTCGTTGGGCATCACAGATACGCAGTATTTT. Residues: CAISESLGITDTQYF.

The V and J genes are TRBV28 and TRBJ1-1, with TRBD1 matching 9 bases. In germline, CDR1 is MDHEN, CDR2 SYDVKM. V dropped 3 bases and J dropped 7; count of bases not matched to a gene: 9. This CDR3 has 15 amino acids. CDR3 nucleotides: TGTGCCAGCAGTTTTCATGGACAGGGGTTGAATGAAGCTTTCTTT. It encodes CASSFHGQGLNEAFF.

This clonotype came up a few times. CDR3 region: CASSLGQGAGSPLHF. CDR3 nucleotide sequence: TGTGCCAGCAGCTTAGGACAGGGGGCCGGTTCACCCCTCCACTTT. This chain connects TRBV7-2 to TRBJ1-6, with TRBD1 matching 10 bases. CDR1 and CDR2 from the germline V gene are SGHTA and FQGNSA. This CDR3 spans 15 amino acids. The J segment lost 9 bases and the V segment lost 1 base, leaving 3 bases of the junction unmatched.

This clonotype was observed a handful of times. J is TRBJ2-4 and V is TRBV20-1; 12 bases map to TRBD2. J lost 2 bases, V lost 5 bases, and 4 bases had no gene match. Looked up from germline, CDR1 is DFQATT and CDR2 is SNEGSKA (reference sequence). The CDR3 is 15 amino acids. This CDR3 reads CSALTSGSTKNIQYF. In nucleotides, the CDR3 is TGCAGTGCTCTGACTAGCGGGAGTACCAAAAACATTCAGTACTTC.

This clonotype was counted a few times. The chain uses TRBV15 and TRBJ2-4; D not resolved. The CDR3 spans 14 residues. The V and J ends lost 2 bases and 12 bases respectively, with 17 bases between them. Germline V CDR1 and CDR2: LNHNV, YYDKDF (reference sequence). The CDR3 spells CATSRLSGDGTQYF. Written as DNA, the CDR3 is TGTGCCACCAGCAGACTCTCCGGAGACGGCACTCAGTACTTC.